The source of this T cell receptor (beta chain) is a study of blood T cell repertoires in COVID-19. At the level of the study: Collection of acute and convalescent COVID-19 samples took place in the United States, Italy and Spain.

Generated by immunoSEQ multiplex PCR, the TCRdb table keeps only in-frame clones and is missing some. The sample comprises under 95,000 clones, 85% to 90% of which are singletons, and around 5.2% rests with the top ten. Between the trimmed V and J ends, which lost 6 bases and 8 bases, there was a span of 17 bases. Germline values: CDR1 LNHDA, CDR2 SQIVND (reference sequence). This CDR3 comprises 14 residues. The sequenced sample consisted of peripheral blood. The chain links TRBV19 to TRBJ1-5; D is undetermined. The clonotype was recovered from a man aged 35 to 55 with acute or convalescent COVID-19. The CDR3 reads CASRFSVENEPQHF. In DNA, the CDR3 is TGTGCCAGTAGGTTTTCAGTGGAGAACGAGCCCCAGCATTTT.